The 3 T cell receptor beta chains below were found in one sample sequenced in a study of shared clonotypes between healthy human individuals. The assay was immunoSEQ multiplex PCR, and TCRdb's table has in-frame clones only and misses some. The top ten hold 1.5% to 2% of the sample, which has approximately 2,000,000 clones, just over 90% seen once. Naivety among CD8 cells was defined by CD45RO negativity and positive CCR7 selection, thereby excluding terminally differentiated effector memory CD45RA+ cells. The source material was naive CD8+ T cells from PBMCs. The receptors were gathered from a young man in good health. Some clones in this sample may be carry-over from other donors' samples.

This rearrangement joins TRBV27 to TRBJ2-7, with no clear D. Germline V gives CDR1 MNHEY, CDR2 SMNVEV (reference sequence). V was shortened by 6 bases and J by 3 bases, with 6 bases between the two germline ends. CDR3 length: 11 amino acids. The CDR3 DNA follows: TGTGCCAGCAGGGCCCTCTACGAGCAGTACTTC. Amino acid sequence: CASRALYEQYF.

This chain uses TRBV4-1 with TRBJ2-1; D remains ambiguous. Germline lookup yields CDR1 MGHRA and CDR2 YSYEKL. Trimming left V 4 bases short and J 4 bases short, with 8 bases between. This CDR3 has 13 residues. The DNA of the CDR3 is TGCGCCAGCAGCCCCATGGGGTACAATGAGCAGTTCTTC. It is translated as CASSPMGYNEQFF.

V gene TRBV28 combines with J gene TRBJ2-1, with D unclear. The CDR3 spans 12 residues. Looked up from germline, CDR1 is MDHEN and CDR2 is SYDVKM. Trimming cost V 4 bases and J 5 bases, with 6 bases left between them. CDR3 in DNA: TGTGCCAGCAGTTCCCCTAACAATGAGCAGTTCTTC. It encodes CASSSPNNEQFF.